The rows below give T cell receptor beta chains drawn from one sample of a study of T cell repertoires in cytomegalovirus infection. From the reads, TCRdb called clonotypes with MiXCR, one entry per CDR3 protein. The data show some 350,000 distinct CDR3 sequences, about 29% seen once. Their target antigens are unknown. The material sequenced was cultured PBMCs, taken from culture after CMV antigen stimulation. All receptors come from a human donor in good health (CMV status not recorded). Some clones in this sample may be carry-over from other donors' samples. CDR3s include the opening cysteine and the closing phenylalanine or tryptophan. The D gene is left open where the match is weak. A row's size may be missing; if present it is once, few, many or a size class.

d_gene: TRBD2; j_gene: TRBJ2-7; abundance: few; v_gene: TRBV4-1; CDR3aa: CASSQDSGGGSEQYF; CDR3nt: TGTGCCAGCAGCCAAGACAGCGGGGGGGGCAGTGAGCAGTACTTC
d_gene: -; j_gene: TRBJ2-7; abundance: -; v_gene: TRBV4-1; CDR3aa: CASSQRTQDVSYEQYF; CDR3nt: TGCGCCAGCAGCCAACGCACGCAGGACGTATCCTACGAGCAGTACTTC
d_gene: -; j_gene: TRBJ1-1; abundance: -; v_gene: TRBV7-3; CDR3aa: CASSSSGTWAFF; CDR3nt: TGTGCCAGCAGCTCCTCAGGGACTTGGGCTTTCTTT
d_gene: -; j_gene: TRBJ1-4; abundance: -; v_gene: TRBV12-5; CDR3aa: CASGLWEGEKLFF; CDR3nt: TGTGCTAGTGGTTTGTGGGAAGGTGAAAAACTGTTTTTT
d_gene: -; j_gene: TRBJ1-3; abundance: -; v_gene: TRBV20-1; CDR3aa: CSARRRVRGNTIYF; CDR3nt: TGCAGTGCTAGACGCAGGGTGCGGGGAAACACCATATATTTT
d_gene: TRBD1; j_gene: TRBJ2-1; abundance: -; v_gene: TRBV28; CDR3aa: CASNPGQGGNEQFF; CDR3nt: TGTGCCAGCAATCCGGGACAGGGGGGCAATGAGCAGTTCTTC
d_gene: -; j_gene: TRBJ1-6; abundance: many; v_gene: TRBV11-2; CDR3aa: CASSLVRTSGHGKDSPLHF; CDR3nt: TGTGCCAGCAGTCTAGTGAGGACGTCAGGGCACGGAAAAGATTCACCCCTCCACTTT
d_gene: TRBD1; j_gene: TRBJ1-1; abundance: few; v_gene: TRBV10-3; CDR3aa: CAISESKGAKVPEAFF; CDR3nt: TGTGCCATCAGTGAGTCGAAGGGGGCCAAGGTCCCTGAAGCTTTCTTT
d_gene: -; j_gene: TRBJ2-2; abundance: few; v_gene: TRBV6-5; CDR3aa: CASSYSKGTGGELFF; CDR3nt: TGTGCCAGCAGTTACTCGAAAGGGACCGGCGGGGAGCTGTTTTTT
d_gene: TRBD1; j_gene: TRBJ1-1; abundance: few; v_gene: TRBV7-8; CDR3aa: CASSLGAGGLLGAFF; CDR3nt: TGTGCCAGCAGCTTAGGGGCAGGGGGCCTTCTCGGAGCTTTCTTT
d_gene: TRBD1; j_gene: TRBJ2-7; abundance: -; v_gene: TRBV4-2; CDR3aa: CASSQYPGQGKLDEQYF; CDR3nt: TGTGCCAGCAGCCAATACCCGGGACAGGGAAAACTGGACGAGCAGTACTTC
d_gene: -; j_gene: TRBJ1-4; abundance: few; v_gene: TRBV20-1; CDR3aa: CSARDLGAQDNEKLFF; CDR3nt: TGCAGTGCTAGAGATCTGGGGGCGCAGGATAATGAAAAACTGTTTTTT
d_gene: TRBD1; j_gene: TRBJ2-7; abundance: -; v_gene: TRBV25-1; CDR3aa: CASSEAGTGSYEQYF; CDR3nt: TGTGCCAGCAGCGAAGCCGGGACAGGGAGCTACGAGCAGTACTTC
d_gene: -; j_gene: TRBJ1-4; abundance: once; v_gene: TRBV2; CDR3aa: CASSVEGRGGEKLFF; CDR3nt: TGTGCCAGCAGTGTGGAGGGGAGGGGAGGTGAAAAACTGTTTTTT
d_gene: -; j_gene: TRBJ2-7; abundance: few; v_gene: TRBV7-8; CDR3aa: CASSLKRAYSYEQYF; CDR3nt: TGTGCCAGCAGCTTAAAACGCGCGTACTCCTACGAGCAGTACTTC
d_gene: TRBD2; j_gene: TRBJ2-3; abundance: -; v_gene: TRBV7-8; CDR3aa: CASSFGLAGEDTQYF; CDR3nt: TGTGCCAGCAGCTTCGGACTAGCGGGAGAGGATACGCAGTATTTT
d_gene: -; j_gene: TRBJ2-7; abundance: -; v_gene: TRBV7-9; CDR3aa: CASSRHNEQYF; CDR3nt: TGTGCCAGCAGCCGACATAACGAGCAGTACTTC
d_gene: -; j_gene: TRBJ2-4; abundance: few; v_gene: TRBV3-1; CDR3aa: CASSQELRGAIQYF; CDR3nt: TGTGCCAGCAGCCAAGAACTAAGGGGCGCCATTCAGTACTTC
d_gene: -; j_gene: TRBJ1-2; abundance: -; v_gene: TRBV7-9; CDR3aa: CASSYRQGRNLWVYGYTF; CDR3nt: TGTGCCAGCAGCTATCGGCAGGGTAGGAATTTGTGGGTCTATGGCTACACCTTC
d_gene: -; j_gene: TRBJ2-7; abundance: few; v_gene: TRBV12-3/TRBV12-4; CDR3aa: CASSFMDGADEQYF; CDR3nt: TGTGCCAGCAGTTTTATGGACGGGGCCGACGAGCAGTACTTC
d_gene: TRBD1; j_gene: TRBJ1-4; abundance: many; v_gene: TRBV7-6; CDR3aa: CASTLTGEKLFF; CDR3nt: TGTGCCAGCACCCTGACAGGGGAAAAACTGTTTTTT
d_gene: -; j_gene: TRBJ1-3; abundance: -; v_gene: TRBV2; CDR3aa: CASSPRTGSSGNTIYF; CDR3nt: TGTGCCAGCAGCCCTCGAACAGGTTCTTCTGGAAACACCATATATTTT
d_gene: TRBD2; j_gene: TRBJ2-1; abundance: -; v_gene: TRBV7-6; CDR3aa: CASSPRITSGGYTEQFF; CDR3nt: TGTGCCAGCAGCCCCCGAATAACTAGCGGGGGGTACACTGAGCAGTTCTTC
d_gene: -; j_gene: TRBJ1-5; abundance: few; v_gene: TRBV5-1; CDR3aa: CASSPGGGNNQPQHF; CDR3nt: TGCGCCAGCAGCCCCGGTGGGGGTAACAATCAGCCCCAGCATTTT
d_gene: TRBD1; j_gene: TRBJ2-3; abundance: few; v_gene: TRBV7-8; CDR3aa: CASSDRTGATDTQYF; CDR3nt: TGTGCCAGCAGCGACCGGACAGGGGCCACAGATACGCAGTATTTT
d_gene: -; j_gene: TRBJ2-2; abundance: many; v_gene: TRBV7-3; CDR3aa: CAIFMGGRGTGELFF; CDR3nt: TGTGCCATTTTTATGGGGGGGCGCGGCACCGGGGAGCTGTTTTTT
d_gene: TRBD1; j_gene: TRBJ1-1; abundance: -; v_gene: TRBV2; CDR3aa: CASRDGQGSTEAFF; CDR3nt: TGTGCCAGCAGAGATGGACAGGGGAGTACTGAAGCTTTCTTT